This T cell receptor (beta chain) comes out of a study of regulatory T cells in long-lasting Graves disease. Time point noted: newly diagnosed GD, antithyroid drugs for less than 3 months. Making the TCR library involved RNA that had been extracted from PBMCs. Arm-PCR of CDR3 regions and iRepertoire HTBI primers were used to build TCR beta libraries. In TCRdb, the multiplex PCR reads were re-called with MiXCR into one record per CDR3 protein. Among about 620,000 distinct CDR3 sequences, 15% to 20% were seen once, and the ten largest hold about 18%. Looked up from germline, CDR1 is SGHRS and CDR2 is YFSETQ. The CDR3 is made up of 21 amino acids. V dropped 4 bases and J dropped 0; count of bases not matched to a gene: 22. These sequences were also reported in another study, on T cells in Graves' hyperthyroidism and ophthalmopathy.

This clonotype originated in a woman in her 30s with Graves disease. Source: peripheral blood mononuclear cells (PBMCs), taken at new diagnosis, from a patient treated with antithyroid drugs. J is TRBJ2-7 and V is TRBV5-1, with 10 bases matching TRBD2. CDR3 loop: CASSPGQGASGSYKGSYEQYF. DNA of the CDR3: TGCGCCAGCAGCCCCGGACAGGGAGCTAGCGGGAGCTACAAGGGCTCCTACGAGCAGTACTTC. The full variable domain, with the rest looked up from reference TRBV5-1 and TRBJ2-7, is KAGVTQTPRYLIKTRGQQVTLSCSPISGHRSVSWYQQTPGQGLQFLFEYFSETQRNKGNFPGRFSGRQFSNSRSEMNVSTLELGDSALYLCASSPGQGASGSYKGSYEQYFGPGTRLTVT.